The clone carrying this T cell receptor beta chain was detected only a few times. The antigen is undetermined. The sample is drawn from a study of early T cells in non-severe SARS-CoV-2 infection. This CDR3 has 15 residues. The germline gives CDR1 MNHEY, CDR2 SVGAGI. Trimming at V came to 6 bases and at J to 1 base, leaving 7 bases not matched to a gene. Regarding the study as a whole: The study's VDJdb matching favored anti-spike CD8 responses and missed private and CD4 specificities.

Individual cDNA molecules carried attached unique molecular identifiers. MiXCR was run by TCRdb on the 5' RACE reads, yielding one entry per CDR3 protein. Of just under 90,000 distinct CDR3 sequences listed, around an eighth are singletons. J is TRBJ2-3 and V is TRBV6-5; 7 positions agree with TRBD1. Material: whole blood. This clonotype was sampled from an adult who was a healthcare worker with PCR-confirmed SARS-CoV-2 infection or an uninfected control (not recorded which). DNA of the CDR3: TGTGCCAGCAGATTGAACAGGGGAGGCACAGATACGCAGTATTTT. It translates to CASRLNRGGTDTQYF.